This paragraph covers one TCR beta chain sequence. V was clipped by 1 base and J by 7 bases, with 7 bases between them. This CDR3 has 12 residues. This sample stems from a study of control samples from healthy donors and cancer patients. Data came from immunoSEQ multiplex PCR; TCRdb stores just in-frame clones and leaves some out. Of 85,000 to 120,000 clones detected, under 95% appear once; the ten largest clones hold less than 2.5%. Sequenced sample: blood. V usage is TRBV12-3 or TRBV12-4 and J usage is TRBJ1-2; D call uncertain. The TCR was taken from a woman under 30 in good health. The DNA of the CDR3 is TGTGCCAGCAGTTTAGGGACGGGTGGCTACACCTTC. This sequence encodes CASSLGTGGYTF.